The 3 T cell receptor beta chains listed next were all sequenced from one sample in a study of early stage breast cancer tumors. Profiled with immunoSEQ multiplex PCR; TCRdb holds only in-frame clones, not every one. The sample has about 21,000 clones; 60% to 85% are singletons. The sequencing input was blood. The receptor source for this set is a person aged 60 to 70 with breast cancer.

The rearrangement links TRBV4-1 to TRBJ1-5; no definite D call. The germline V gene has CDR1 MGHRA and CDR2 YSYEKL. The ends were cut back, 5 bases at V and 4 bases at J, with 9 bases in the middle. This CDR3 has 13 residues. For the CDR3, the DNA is TGCGCCAGCAGCAGGGTATTGAATCAGCCCCAGCATTTT. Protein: CASSRVLNQPQHF.

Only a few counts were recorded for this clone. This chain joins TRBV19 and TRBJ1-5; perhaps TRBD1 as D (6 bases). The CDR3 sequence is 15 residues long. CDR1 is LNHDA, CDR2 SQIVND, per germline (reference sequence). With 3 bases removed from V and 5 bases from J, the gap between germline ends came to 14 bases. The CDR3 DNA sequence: TGTGCCAGTAGTATCCCCGACAGGTATTATCAGCCCCAGCATTTT. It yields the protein CASSIPDRYYQPQHF.

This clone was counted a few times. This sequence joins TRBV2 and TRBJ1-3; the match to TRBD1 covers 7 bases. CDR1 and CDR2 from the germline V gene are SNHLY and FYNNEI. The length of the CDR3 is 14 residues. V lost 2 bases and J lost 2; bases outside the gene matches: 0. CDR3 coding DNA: TGTGCCAGCAGTGAAACAGGGGCTGGAAACACCATATATTTT. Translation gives CASSETGAGNTIYF.